Shown below are 19 T cell receptor beta chains from a single sample sequenced in a study of blood T cell repertoires in COVID-19. Clones were sequenced by immunoSEQ multiplex PCR, and TCRdb holds only the in-frame ones, with some missing. The table includes about 140,000 clones, under 90% detected once. Sequencing was done on a sample of peripheral blood. Receptors were obtained from a human donor in a cohort sampled during active COVID-19.

The chain carries TRBV18 and TRBJ2-2; no reliable D call. Germline V gene data show CDR1 as KGHSH and CDR2 as LQKENI. Trimming left V 3 bases short and J 7 bases short, with 18 bases between. The CDR3 contains 16 residues. As DNA, the CDR3 is TGTGCCAGCTCACCGGCCGACCCCACGGCAGGCGGGGAGCTGTTTTTT. Protein sequence: CASSPADPTAGGELFF.

The CDR3 loop is CASSYETGGSRDYGYTF. The CDR3 DNA is TGTGCCAGCAGTTACGAGACAGGGGGCTCGAGGGACTATGGCTACACCTTC. The chain recombines TRBV6-2 or TRBV6-3 with TRBJ1-2; 10 nucleotides match TRBD1. Unmatched junction bases numbered 9, after V lost 2 bases and J lost 3 bases. The germline CDR1 and CDR2 sequences are MNHEY and SVGEGT. This CDR3 comprises 17 residues.

In its sample, this clone was seen once. The rearrangement joins TRBV3-1 (or the pseudogene TRBV3-2) to TRBJ2-3, with TRBD2 matching over 13 bases. V was clipped by 0 bases and J by 4 bases; unmatched bases: 1. Germline-derived CDR1 and CDR2 are LGHDT and YNNKEL (reference sequence). The CDR3 has 16 amino acids. The CDR3 is CASSQELAGGPDTQYF. Written as DNA, the CDR3 is TGTGCCAGCAGCCAAGAACTAGCGGGGGGGCCAGATACGCAGTATTTT.

The chain is built from TRBV19 and TRBJ2-5; possibly TRBD1 for D (6 bases). Germline CDR1 is LNHDA and CDR2 is SQIVND (reference sequence). CDR3 length: 14 amino acids. The germline V and J ends were trimmed by 6 bases and 3 bases, with 14 bases remaining between them. The CDR3: CASSRQVSKETQYF. The CDR3 DNA reads as TGTGCCAGTAGCCGACAGGTGTCTAAAGAGACCCAGTACTTC.

The V call is TRBV7-2, the J call TRBJ2-7; 7 nucleotides agree with TRBD1. This CDR3 region has 12 residues. CDR1 SGHTA and CDR2 FQGNSA come from the germline V gene. V shed 8 bases and J 4 bases; nucleotides not matched to a gene: 5. The CDR3 DNA is TGTGCCAGCTCCAAGACAGGGTACGAGCAGTACTTC. This encodes CASSKTGYEQYF.

Worth noting for this clone: Distinct nucleotide sequences in the sample also encode this CDR3. V gene TRBV7-2 combines with J gene TRBJ2-5, with 12 positions matching TRBD2. The germline V gene encodes CDR1 SGHTA and CDR2 FQGNSA. The CDR3 consists of 16 residues. V gave up 1 base and J gave up 5 bases; unmatched junction bases: 5. CDR3 sequence (DNA): TGTGCCAGCAGCTTAGTGTCTAGCGGGGGGGCGGAGACCCAGTACTTC. Encoded protein: CASSLVSSGGAETQYF.

This sequence joins TRBV7-9 and TRBJ2-1, with 8 bases aligning to TRBD1. V gave up 3 bases and J gave up 9 bases; unmatched junction bases: 7. The CDR3 is made up of 14 amino acids. The germline CDR1 and CDR2 sequences are SEHNR and FQNEAQ (reference sequence). The CDR3 sequence is CASSFRGPWGEQFF. DNA for the CDR3: TGTGCCAGCAGCTTCAGGGGGCCTTGGGGTGAGCAGTTCTTC.

This chain uses TRBV27 with TRBJ2-3; D uncertain. This CDR3 region has 13 residues. V lost 3 bases and J 0 bases, leaving 4 bases between the germline ends. CDR1 MNHEY and CDR2 SMNVEV come from the germline V gene (reference sequence). The CDR3 DNA reads as TGTGCCAGCAGTTTTCAGAGCACAGATACGCAGTATTTT. It specifies CASSFQSTDTQYF.

The rearrangement uses TRBV4-2 and TRBJ2-1, with a weak D call TRBD2 (6 bases). Germline lookup yields CDR1 LGHNA and CDR2 YNFKEQ. The CDR3 is made up of 12 amino acids. Trimming pared 4 bases from V and 10 bases from J, leaving 11 bases between. The CDR3 spells CASSRDSREQFF. CDR3 sequence (DNA): TGTGCCAGCAGCCGGGACTCCCGGGAGCAGTTCTTC.

The chain links TRBV4-2 to TRBJ2-3, with TRBD2 matching over 9 bases. From germline, CDR1 is LGHNA and CDR2 YNFKEQ. The CDR3 is made up of 14 amino acids. Trimming at V came to 0 bases and at J to 12 bases, leaving 7 bases not matched to a gene. CDR3 DNA sequence: TGTGCCAGCAGCCAAGAGGGACTAGCCCAAATCCAGTATTTT. It encodes CASSQEGLAQIQYF.

This clone was seen a single time. The rearrangement uses TRBV28 and TRBJ2-7, with D possibly TRBD2 on 5 matching bases. The V end was cut by 10 bases, the J end by 6 bases, with 19 bases between. In germline, CDR1 is MDHEN, CDR2 SYDVKM. The CDR3 length is 13 residues. DNA of the CDR3: TGTGCCACCGATCGCCCGGGGAGAGCCGAGCAGTACTTC. Translated: CATDRPGRAEQYF.

The chain couples TRBV5-1 to TRBJ2-5, with TRBD2 as a possible D gene (7 bases). The germline V gene has CDR1 SGHRS and CDR2 YFSETQ. V was shortened by 2 bases and J by 5 bases, with 16 bases between the two germline ends. There are 15 residues in the CDR3. The CDR3 spells CASSFGAGAGETQYF. The CDR3 DNA is TGCGCCAGCAGCTTCGGGGCGGGGGCCGGGGAGACCCAGTACTTC.

The chain joins TRBV5-6 to TRBJ2-3; no definite D call. Germline lookup yields CDR1 SGHDT and CDR2 YYEEEE. V lost 2 bases and J lost 0, with 7 bases in between. The CDR3 is 14 residues long. The chain's CDR3 is CASSFAGSTDTQYF. The CDR3 bases are TGTGCCAGCAGCTTTGCCGGGAGCACAGATACGCAGTATTTT.

Regarding this clone: The sample holds other DNA sequences that translate to the same CDR3. The V call is TRBV5-1, the J call TRBJ2-5, with TRBD2 matching 8 bases. This CDR3 spans 14 amino acids. In germline, CDR1 is SGHRS, CDR2 YFSETQ. V was clipped by 0 bases and J by 4 bases; unmatched bases: 2. In nucleotides, the CDR3 is TGCGCCAGCAGCTTGGCGGGAGGGGTAGAGACCCAGTACTTC. It is translated as CASSLAGGVETQYF.

The chain uses TRBV6-5 and TRBJ2-3, with 10 bases identical to TRBD1. This CDR3 spans 14 amino acids. Trimming at V came to 9 bases and at J to 6 bases, leaving 9 bases not matched to a gene. Germline CDR1 and CDR2: MNHEY and SVGAGI. In nucleotides, the CDR3 is TGTGCCAGTTCACCGGGACAGGGGAGGGATACGCAGTATTTT. It specifies CASSPGQGRDTQYF.

The chain is built from TRBV4-3 and TRBJ2-6; D is possibly TRBD2 (6 bases). Trimming took off 0 bases at V and 4 bases at J, with 16 bases between the two ends. The germline V gene encodes CDR1 LGHNA and CDR2 YSLEER. The CDR3 consists of 18 residues. The CDR3 reads CASSQDPASVGGANVLTF. Written as DNA, the CDR3 is TGCGCCAGCAGCCAAGACCCAGCTAGCGTCGGAGGGGCCAACGTCCTGACTTTC.

The chain employs TRBV28 and TRBJ1-2; no firm D call. Trimming removed 3 bases at V and 6 bases at J, with 17 bases between. CDR1 and CDR2 (germline): MDHEN, SYDVKM. This CDR3 comprises 15 residues. CDR3 residues: CASSFRQRSIHGYTF. CDR3 bases: TGTGCCAGCAGTTTCAGGCAGAGATCAATCCATGGCTACACCTTC.

This rearrangement joins TRBV7-3 to TRBJ2-5, with D possibly matching TRBD1 (6 bases). Trimming removed 5 bases from V and 5 bases from J, with 15 bases in between. The CDR3 has 14 amino acids. Germline assignment: CDR1 SGHTA and CDR2 FQGTGA. CDR3 protein: CASSPQQGRETQYF. CDR3 in DNA: TGTGCCAGCAGCCCACAACAGGGAAGGGAGACCCAGTACTTC.

The J gene is TRBJ1-6, the V gene TRBV9; D is unresolved. The CDR3 spans 13 residues. Per the germline V gene, CDR1 is SGDLS and CDR2 is YYNGEE. V was pared by 4 bases and J by 5 bases, with 7 bases between. The CDR3 sequence is CASSLRNNSPLHF. DNA for the CDR3: TGTGCCAGCAGCCTCCGTAATAATTCACCCCTCCACTTT.